This TCR beta chain was captured in a study of Ad26.COV2.S vaccination and SARS-CoV-2 variants. Points from the study as a whole: Estimates derived from TCR breadth and depth analyses may have underestimated total T cell responses. The authors reported substantial breadth in spike-specific CD8+ and CD4+ T cell responses after vaccination.

This clone was recorded once. The antigen remains unidentified. The table came from immunoSEQ multiplex PCR; TCRdb's copy has only in-frame clones and leaves some out. This table holds over 400,000 clones, 92% found once. V was pared by 3 bases and J by 1 base, with 7 bases between. Germline V CDR1 and CDR2: SGHVS, FQNEAQ. The CDR3 sequence is 14 residues long. Treatment here: about 20 received Ad26.COV2.S at low or high dose, single or two shots; about 5 received placebo; per-sample allocation not given. On day 63 after the first injection, vaccine and placebo recipients gave samples. Expressing Wuhan-strain SARS-CoV-2 spike, an Ad26 vector served as the vaccine.

Sequenced material: peripheral blood, taken in a trial of Ad26.COV2.S vaccine versus placebo. This TCR derives from a person aged 18 to 65 who received the Ad26.COV2.S COVID-19 vaccine or a placebo. This sequence joins TRBV7-8 and TRBJ2-1; D not certain. In DNA form, the CDR3 reads TGTGCCAGCAGCTTGGGCGCTTCCTACAATGAGCAGTTCTTC. Its protein product is CASSLGASYNEQFF.